Listed below are T cell receptor beta chains from one sample, sequenced in a study of CD8 T cells in acute hepatitis C reinfection. Sequencing used immunoSEQ multiplex PCR; TCRdb keeps in-frame clones, though not all of them. This table has over 950 clones, 60% appearing once. The specimen comprised HCV NS3-1073 tetramer-sorted CD8+ T cells from PBMCs, sampled at follow-up. The origin of the receptors is a man aged 40-49 years who spontaneously cleared hepatitis C infection. Each CDR3 is given with its conserved first and last residue. D genes are given only for firm matches. Not every row has a clone size; where given, it reads once, few, many or a size class.

j_call	clone_size	d_call	v_call	cdr3_nt	cdr3_aa
TRBJ2-7	few	-	TRBV4-3	TGCGCCAGCAGCCAAGAAGGCCAGGGGTGGCACGAGCAGTACTTC	CASSQEGQGWHEQYF
TRBJ2-7	-	-	TRBV4-2	TGTGCCAGCAGCCAAGAAGCGATGGCGGGGTTGGGAGAGCAGTACTTC	CASSQEAMAGLGEQYF
TRBJ1-2	few	TRBD1	TRBV6-1	TGTGCCAGCAGTCCAAGACAGGGAGGCTTTGGCTACACCTTC	CASSPRQGGFGYTF
TRBJ2-6	large	TRBD1	TRBV5-5	TGTGCCAGCAGCCTCTTAGGTGGGACAGGGGACCCTAGGGCCAACGTCCTGACTTTC	CASSLLGGTGDPRANVLTF
TRBJ1-2	-	TRBD1	TRBV7-9	TGTGCCAGCAGCCTCGGGACAGGGGACATCCATGGCTACACCTTC	CASSLGTGDIHGYTF
TRBJ2-7	-	-	TRBV6-9	TGTGCCAGCAGTGATGCCCCGGAGATCCTCTCCTACGAGCAGTACTTC	CASSDAPEILSYEQYF
TRBJ1-2	few	TRBD1	TRBV28	TGTGCCAGCAGTTCCCCTGCCCTTGTGGGACAGGGGGCCTATGGCTACACCTTC	CASSSPALVGQGAYGYTF
TRBJ2-1	large	-	TRBV4-3	TGCGCCAGCAGCCAAGAATGGGGGGCCCCTGAGCAGTTCTTC	CASSQEWGAPEQFF
TRBJ1-2	few	-	TRBV4-2	TGTGCCAGCAGCCAAGAAGTCGGGTCTTGGGGTGGCTACACCTTC	CASSQEVGSWGGYTF
TRBJ2-7	-	TRBD1	TRBV27	TGTGCCAGCAGTTTCTCCGGACAGGGCCTGGACGAGCAGTACTTC	CASSFSGQGLDEQYF
TRBJ2-7	few	-	TRBV6-1	TGTGCCAGCAGTGAAGAGGTTTCAGCTAAATGGGGCGAGCAGTACTTC	CASSEEVSAKWGEQYF
TRBJ2-7	-	TRBD1	TRBV4-2	TGTGCCAGCAGCCAAGCCGGACAGGGGGCGCCCCACGAGCAGTACTTC	CASSQAGQGAPHEQYF
TRBJ2-2	-	TRBD2	TRBV15	TGTGCCACCAGCAGAGAGTTAGGGACTAGTTTTACCGGGGAGCTGTTTTTT	CATSRELGTSFTGELFF
TRBJ1-1	-	-	TRBV5-8	TGTGCCAGCAGCTTTGGCGGGGGGACTGAAGCTTTCTTT	CASSFGGGTEAFF
TRBJ2-7	-	-	TRBV4-1	TGCGCCAGCAGCCAAGAGTCGGGCAGCGAGCAGTACTTC	CASSQESGSEQYF
TRBJ2-1	-	-	TRBV6-1	TGTGCCAGCAGTGAAGCTAAGGCGGCTCCCCATGAGCAGTTCTTC	CASSEAKAAPHEQFF
TRBJ1-5	-	-	TRBV19	TGTGCCAGTAGTGCCCCCCGCCAGCCCCAGCATTTT	CASSAPRQPQHF
TRBJ2-7	few	-	TRBV4-2	TGTGCCAGCAGCCAAGTGTTGGGGGAGCCTTCCGAGCAGTACTTC	CASSQVLGEPSEQYF
TRBJ2-7	few	TRBD1	TRBV5-8	TGTGCCAGCAGCTTGGAGGGTCTGGGACAGGGGTCCTACGAGCAGTACTTC	CASSLEGLGQGSYEQYF
TRBJ2-7	once	TRBD2	TRBV29-1	TGCAGCGTTGTTGAGCGGGGGGGCCTCGAGCAGTACTTC	CSVVERGGLEQYF
TRBJ2-1	-	-	TRBV29-1	TGCAGCGTTGATAACAGGGAGCAGTTCTTC	CSVDNREQFF
TRBJ1-2	-	-	TRBV6-6	TGTGCCAGCAGTTACTCCTTCGGGCAGTACTATGGCTACACCTTC	CASSYSFGQYYGYTF
TRBJ2-1	-	-	TRBV4-3	TGCGCCAGCAGCCATGCCCTGGACGGAACCCTTTACTCCTACAATGAGCAGTTCTTC	CASSHALDGTLYSYNEQFF
TRBJ2-7	-	TRBD1	TRBV4-1	TGCGCCAGCAGCCAAGATGTAAGACAGGGGACCTACGAGCAGTACTTC	CASSQDVRQGTYEQYF
TRBJ2-7	-	TRBD2	TRBV13	TGTGCCAGCAGCCCCGGGACTAGCGGTACAACCCACTACTACGAGCAGTACTTC	CASSPGTSGTTHYYEQYF
TRBJ1-2	hyperexpanded	-	TRBV6-1	TGTGCCAGCAGTGAAGCGATACAGGGCCTCGACTATGGCTACACCTTC	CASSEAIQGLDYGYTF
TRBJ2-5	-	-	TRBV6-5	TGTGCCAGCAGTGTCCCAGGGGATTGGGAGACCCAGTACTTC	CASSVPGDWETQYF
TRBJ1-3	-	TRBD1	TRBV10-2	TGCGCCAGCAGTGAACTTACGACAGGGGTCACCATATATTTT	CASSELTTGVTIYF
TRBJ1-1	few	-	TRBV4-2	TGTGCCAGCAGCCAAGAGCAGAACACTGAAGCTTTCTTT	CASSQEQNTEAFF
TRBJ2-6	-	-	TRBV28	TGTGCCAGCAGTTCGGGACAAGGCAACGTCCTGACTTTC	CASSSGQGNVLTF
TRBJ1-1	few	-	TRBV7-6	TGTGCCAGCAGCCTGTCCTCGCAGGAAGCTTTCTTT	CASSLSSQEAFF
TRBJ2-1	-	TRBD1	TRBV2	TGTGCCAGCAGTACTATTCCGGGACAGGGACCCGATGAGCAGTTCTTC	CASSTIPGQGPDEQFF
TRBJ1-1	few	-	TRBV4-1	TGCGCCAGCAGCCCACTTTCAGAGAACACTGAAGCTTTCTTT	CASSPLSENTEAFF
TRBJ1-1	-	-	TRBV7-2	TGTGCCAGCAGCTTAGGAGGGGGTATCAACCCCGGGGAAGCTTTCTTT	CASSLGGGINPGEAFF
TRBJ1-4	-	-	TRBV4-2	TGTGCCAGCAGCCAACAAAATGAAAAACTGTTTTTT	CASSQQNEKLFF
TRBJ2-7	-	TRBD1	TRBV30	TGTGCCTGGAGTGTACTCGGACAGGGGATTTACGAGCAGTACTTC	CAWSVLGQGIYEQYF
TRBJ2-3	-	TRBD2	TRBV27	TGTGCCAGCAGTTTATCGGGCCTAGCGGGAGGGGATACGCAGTATTTT	CASSLSGLAGGDTQYF
TRBJ2-3	-	TRBD1	TRBV6-5	TGTGCCAGCAGTTACGGACAGGGCACCTCATATACGCAGTATTTT	CASSYGQGTSYTQYF
TRBJ2-7	-	-	TRBV4-3	TGCGCCAGCAGCCAAGAAGTGGGGGGCAGCTCCTACGAGCAGTACTTC	CASSQEVGGSSYEQYF
TRBJ2-1	-	-	TRBV13	TGTGCCAGCACCAGGAGTGGGTCCTACAATGAGCAGTTCTTC	CASTRSGSYNEQFF
TRBJ1-2	-	TRBD1	TRBV28	TGTGCCAGCAGTCTCTCCCCCTGGGACAGCTCTAACTATGGCTACACCTTC	CASSLSPWDSSNYGYTF
TRBJ2-1	-	TRBD2	TRBV6-4	TGTGCCAGCAGAATCCTAGCGGGGGCCTACAATGAGCAGTTCTTC	CASRILAGAYNEQFF
TRBJ2-7	few	TRBD2	TRBV7-2	TGTGCCAGCAGCTTAGCGGGAGGGCCCCACGAGCAGTACTTC	CASSLAGGPHEQYF
TRBJ1-1	-	-	TRBV4-2	TGTGCCAGCAGCCAAGAGCTTAACACTGAAGCTTTCTTT	CASSQELNTEAFF
TRBJ1-2	few	TRBD1	TRBV15	TGTGCCACCAGCACCATACCGGGACAGCTGAACTATGGCTACACCTTC	CATSTIPGQLNYGYTF
TRBJ2-6	-	-	TRBV6-6	TGCGCCAGCAGTTTGTGGGAACAAAGTCGGGCCAACGTCCTGACTTTC	CASSLWEQSRANVLTF
TRBJ2-3	-	-	TRBV2	TGTGCCAGAACGCGTCCACAGCTCCTAAGCACAGATACGCAGTATTTT	CARTRPQLLSTDTQYF
TRBJ2-7	-	TRBD1	TRBV9	TGTGCCAGCAGCGTGAGACCCTCCGGGACAGGGGGAATCTACGAGCAGTACTTC	CASSVRPSGTGGIYEQYF
TRBJ2-5	-	TRBD2	TRBV5-8	TGTGCCAGCAGCTTGGTTTTGGGACTAGGGTCGAGGGAGACCCAGTACTTC	CASSLVLGLGSRETQYF
TRBJ1-2	-	-	TRBV6-5	TGTGCCAGCAGTTACGAAGTGGGTCAACTCTTCTATGGCTACACCTTC	CASSYEVGQLFYGYTF
TRBJ2-3	once	TRBD2	TRBV4-3	TGCGCCAGCAGCCAAGAGATACTAGCGGGAGGAGGAGATACGCAGTATTTT	CASSQEILAGGGDTQYF
TRBJ2-3	few	-	TRBV19	TGTGCCAGTAGCTCAGGGATTTTGGCAGATACGCAGTATTTT	CASSSGILADTQYF
TRBJ2-6	few	-	TRBV29-1	TGCAGCGTTGAAGCCTGGGCCGAGCCTGGGGCCAACGTCCTGACTTTC	CSVEAWAEPGANVLTF
TRBJ2-2	-	-	TRBV11-3	TGTGCCAGCAGCTTACCAGGCACCGGGGAGCTGTTTTTT	CASSLPGTGELFF
TRBJ1-2	-	-	TRBV15	TGTGCCACCAGCAGAGAAGTCAAAGAGAACTATGGCTACACCTTC	CATSREVKENYGYTF
TRBJ2-7	-	-	TRBV4-2	TGTGCCAGCAGCCGGGAGGTCGGAAGCTGGGGCGAGCAGTACTTC	CASSREVGSWGEQYF
TRBJ1-2	few	TRBD1	TRBV10-3	TGTGCCATCGAACAGGACAGGGGCCTAACCCTAAACTATGGCTACACCTTC	CAIEQDRGLTLNYGYTF
TRBJ1-1	-	-	TRBV4-2	TGTGCCAGCAGCCAAGAAGGAGGGCCCCTGGAAGCTTTCTTT	CASSQEGGPLEAFF
TRBJ2-7	-	TRBD2	TRBV28	TGTGCCAGCAGTCAACCCCCGGGACTAGCGATTTCCTACGAGCAGTACTTC	CASSQPPGLAISYEQYF